The clone carrying this T cell receptor (beta chain) was detected ten times or more. Its target is not known. The CDR3 covers 16 residues. Germline V gene data show CDR1 as SGHAT and CDR2 as FQNNGV. V was cut by 7 bases and J by 2 bases, with 21 bases left in between. The data belong to a study of CD8 T cells in ankylosing spondylitis. Study-wide points: Several highly homologous variants formed a TCR beta motif that appeared characteristic of ankylosing spondylitis blood. According to the report, clones linked to the disease were significantly enriched in matched synovial fluid samples taken from ankylosing spondylitis patients. A subset of motif variants has previously been described in the synovial fluid and blood of reactive arthritis.

TCRdb reanalysed the 5' RACE reads using MiXCR and keeps one entry per CDR3 protein. The table has fewer than 550,000 distinct CDR3 sequences, less than 6% seen once. The sequenced sample consisted of blood, either unsorted or a sorted T cell fraction (not recorded which). This chain uses TRBV11-2 with TRBJ2-7; tentative D call: TRBD1 (6 bases). The clonotype was recovered from a male donor with ankylosing spondylitis. CDR3 amino acids: CASTLTGRSTAYEQYF. DNA of the CDR3: TGTGCCAGCACCCTGACAGGTCGATCAACCGCCTACGAGCAGTACTTC.